The rows below give T cell receptor beta chains drawn from one sample of a study of cytomegalovirus exposure and HLA in healthy donors. Assay: immunoSEQ multiplex PCR; the TCRdb copy retains only in-frame clones and omits some. The data show hundreds of thousands of clones, approximately 70% seen once. The sequencing sample was made of PBMCs. These receptor sequences come from a woman between 25 and 40 years old in good health and CMV-seronegative. The CDR3 runs from the conserved cysteine through the conserved F or W. The order of the fields is D gene, clone size, J gene, V gene, CDR3 DNA, CDR3 protein. A D gene is named only where the DNA matches it firmly. The listing skips clone size in some rows; elsewhere it reads once, few, many or a size class.

>NA|once|TRBJ2-3|TRBV13
TGTGCCAGCAGCTTGATAGGCACAGATACGCAGTATTTT
CASSLIGTDTQYF
>NA|NA|TRBJ1-3|TRBV19
TGTGCCAGTAAAAGACTGGGCTCTGGAAACACCATATATTTT
CASKRLGSGNTIYF
>NA|NA|TRBJ1-1|TRBV5-1
TGCGCCACTTCCCTGCCCGGGAACACTGAAGCTTTCTTT
CATSLPGNTEAFF
>NA|NA|TRBJ1-4|TRBV18
TGTGCCAGCTCACCATCGGGGGTAAATGAAAAACTGTTTTTT
CASSPSGVNEKLFF
>NA|NA|TRBJ2-1|TRBV15
TGTGCCACCAGCAGGGATCGTACAGGGAGCTCCTACAATGAGCAGTTCTTC
CATSRDRTGSSYNEQFF
>NA|NA|TRBJ2-3|TRBV11-3
TGTGCCAGCAGTCTGACAGCTAGCACAGATACGCAGTATTTT
CASSLTASTDTQYF
>NA|few|TRBJ2-6|TRBV7-9
TGTGCCAGCGCTAGAGGCTCTGGGGCCAACGTCCTGACTTTC
CASARGSGANVLTF
>TRBD1|NA|TRBJ2-2|TRBV5-4
TGTGCCAGCAGCTCGCCTCGGGACAGGGGCGCGAACACCGGGGAGCTGTTTTTT
CASSSPRDRGANTGELFF
>TRBD1|NA|TRBJ1-1|TRBV7-8
TGTGCCAGCAGCCGAAACAGGGGGAACACTGAAGCTTTCTTT
CASSRNRGNTEAFF
>TRBD2|NA|TRBJ2-2|TRBV9
TGTGCCAGCGCATTTCCCGGGACTAGCGGGTACAACACCGGGGAGCTGTTTTTT
CASAFPGTSGYNTGELFF
>TRBD2|NA|TRBJ2-1|TRBV29-1
TGCAGCGTTGACGGACTAGCGGATTCCCCCTACAATGAGCAGTTCTTC
CSVDGLADSPYNEQFF
>NA|few|TRBJ1-2|TRBV6-5
TGTGCCAGCAGCCCTAAGTATGGCTACACCTTC
CASSPKYGYTF
>TRBD2|NA|TRBJ2-1|TRBV5-1
TGCGCCAGCAGGACTAGCGGCGCCTACAATGAGCAGTTCTTC
CASRTSGAYNEQFF
>NA|NA|TRBJ1-3|TRBV5-1
TGCGCCAGCAGCTTGGCCTTGGAGGGAGGAAGAAACACCATATATTTT
CASSLALEGGRNTIYF
>TRBD1|NA|TRBJ2-3|TRBV14
TGTGCCAGCAGCCAACTTCTCCCGGACAGGGGGACAGATACGCAGTATTTT
CASSQLLPDRGTDTQYF
>NA|NA|TRBJ2-3|TRBV11-2
TGTGCCAGCAGCTTAGTTGGGGGGGCGGCAGATACGCAGTATTTT
CASSLVGGAADTQYF
>NA|NA|TRBJ2-5|TRBV30
TGTGCCGCTAACCGGGACACCCAAGAGACCCAGTACTTC
CAANRDTQETQYF
>NA|NA|TRBJ2-5|TRBV7-8
TGTGCCAGCAGCTTCGCGGGCCTCAAGGAGACCCAGTACTTC
CASSFAGLKETQYF
>NA|NA|TRBJ2-7|TRBV6-5
TGTGCCAGCAGTTTAGCGGAAAGCTCCTACGAGCAGTACTTC
CASSLAESSYEQYF
>TRBD2|NA|TRBJ2-3|TRBV2
TGTGCCAGCAGTGGACTAGCGGGGAAAAGCACAGATACGCAGTATTTT
CASSGLAGKSTDTQYF
>NA|NA|TRBJ1-1|TRBV6-5
TGTGCCAGCAGTTACGCCAGGGTAGACACTGAAGCTTTCTTT
CASSYARVDTEAFF
>TRBD2|once|TRBJ2-7|TRBV2
TGTGCCAGCATATATCTAGCGGGGGGCTCCTACGAGCAGTACTTC
CASIYLAGGSYEQYF
>TRBD2|NA|TRBJ2-7|TRBV6-5
TGTGCCAGCAGTTACTCGTGGCTAGCGGGAGGCCACGAGCAGTACTTC
CASSYSWLAGGHEQYF
>TRBD1|NA|TRBJ2-7|TRBV2
TGTGCCAGCAGTGAAATCAGGGACAGGGCGTTCGAGCAGTACTTC
CASSEIRDRAFEQYF
>NA|NA|TRBJ2-3|TRBV6-6
TGTGCCAGCAGTTACTTTACAGGACCCTTCACAGATACGCAGTATTTT
CASSYFTGPFTDTQYF
>TRBD1|NA|TRBJ1-6|TRBV11-3
TGTGCCAGCGGCGGGACAGGGGTGAATTCACCCCTCCACTTT
CASGGTGVNSPLHF
>TRBD2|NA|TRBJ2-3|TRBV19
TGTGCCAGTAGTACTAGCGGGGCTAGCACAGATACGCAGTATTTT
CASSTSGASTDTQYF
>NA|NA|TRBJ1-3|TRBV5-1
TGCGCCAGCAGTCTGGGGGCAAGACAGGAGGACACCATATATTTT
CASSLGARQEDTIYF
>TRBD1|NA|TRBJ2-5|TRBV5-5
TGTGCCGGCCGGGACAGGCAGAGAGAGACCCAGTACTTC
CAGRDRQRETQYF
>NA|NA|TRBJ1-1|TRBV27
TGTGCCAGCAGCCTCGACATGTCAGTTGCCACTGAAGCTTTCTTT
CASSLDMSVATEAFF
>TRBD2|NA|TRBJ2-3|TRBV11-2
TGTGCCAGCAGCTTGTCGCGGGGGGAGACAGATACGCAGTATTTT
CASSLSRGETDTQYF
>NA|NA|TRBJ2-1|TRBV15
TGTGCCACCAGCAGAGACGCTCGGAGCTACAATGAGCAGTTCTTC
CATSRDARSYNEQFF
>NA|NA|TRBJ2-7|TRBV19
TGTGCCAGTAGCGCAGGGGACTCCTACGAGCAGTACTTC
CASSAGDSYEQYF
>NA|NA|TRBJ1-5|TRBV19
TGTGCCAGTAGTCCGGGGACGGGAGGGCAGCCCCAGCATTTT
CASSPGTGGQPQHF
>NA|many|TRBJ1-1|TRBV6-6
TGTGCCAGCAGTTACGAGGGGGACACTGAAGCTTTCTTT
CASSYEGDTEAFF
>TRBD2|NA|TRBJ2-1|TRBV11-3
TGTGCCAGCAGCCCCGGGTGGACTAGCGGGGGGGTGGAATTCAATGAGCAGTTCTTC
CASSPGWTSGGVEFNEQFF
>NA|NA|TRBJ2-7|TRBV5-1
TGCGCCAGCAGCTTGTCCGGGAGCTCCTACGAGCAGTACTTC
CASSLSGSSYEQYF
>NA|few|TRBJ2-1|TRBV29-1
TGCAGCGTTGTTATCCCGGGTTATAATGAGCAGTTCTTC
CSVVIPGYNEQFF
>TRBD2|NA|TRBJ2-5|TRBV19
TGTGCCAGTAGTATGAAAGCGGGGATGGATGAGACCCAGTACTTC
CASSMKAGMDETQYF
>TRBD2|NA|TRBJ2-7|TRBV27
TGTGCCAGCAGTTTAGGTAGCGGGATTTACTACGAGCAGTACTTC
CASSLGSGIYYEQYF
>TRBD1|NA|TRBJ1-5|TRBV6-5
TGTGCCAGCAGCAGGGACAGGGAAGCCAATCAGCCCCAGCATTTT
CASSRDREANQPQHF
>NA|NA|TRBJ2-3|TRBV5-1
TGCGCCAGCAGTTTAAGCGCGAGAGTGACAGGTACGCAGTATTTT
CASSLSARVTGTQYF
>TRBD2|NA|TRBJ2-5|TRBV7-6
TGTGCCAGCAGCGATAGACTAGCGGAAGAGACCCAGTACTTC
CASSDRLAEETQYF
>NA|NA|TRBJ1-2|TRBV25-1
TGTGCCAGCAGTGAAAGTGAGATTCGGGGGAGGAATGGCTACACCTTC
CASSESEIRGRNGYTF
>NA|NA|TRBJ1-1|TRBV7-6
TGTGCCAGCAGTTCCCTAGTGAGCCCGAACACTGAAGCTTTCTTT
CASSSLVSPNTEAFF
>NA|NA|TRBJ1-1|TRBV5-1
TGCGCCAGCAGCTTATGGGGGTATAATTCGGACAGAGGCACTGAAGCTTTCTTT
CASSLWGYNSDRGTEAFF
>TRBD2|NA|TRBJ2-5|TRBV10-1
TGCGCCAGCAGTGAGAGGACTAGCGGGAGTGGGGAGACCCAGTACTTC
CASSERTSGSGETQYF
>NA|few|TRBJ2-1|TRBV29-1
TGCAGCGGGGGGGGCTTGAGCGGTCCCAATGAGCAGTTCTTC
CSGGGLSGPNEQFF
>TRBD2|NA|TRBJ2-2|TRBV29-1
TGCAGCGCCAGCAAGTTGGGGAGCGGGGGCCGATTCACCGGGGAGCTGTTTTTT
CSASKLGSGGRFTGELFF
>NA|NA|TRBJ2-5|TRBV6-6
TGTGCCAGCAGTTTGTTCCGGGGGACGGGAGAGACCCAGTACTTC
CASSLFRGTGETQYF